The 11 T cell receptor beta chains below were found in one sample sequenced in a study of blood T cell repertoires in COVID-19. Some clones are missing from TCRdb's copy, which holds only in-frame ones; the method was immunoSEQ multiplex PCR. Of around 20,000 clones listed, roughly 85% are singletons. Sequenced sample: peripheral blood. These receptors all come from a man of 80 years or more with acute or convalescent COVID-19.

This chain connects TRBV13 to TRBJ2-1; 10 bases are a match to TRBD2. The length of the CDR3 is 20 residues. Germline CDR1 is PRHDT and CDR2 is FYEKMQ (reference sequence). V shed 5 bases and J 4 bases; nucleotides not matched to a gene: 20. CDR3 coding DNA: TGTGCCAGCAGCCCCCAACAGTGGCTAGCGGGGGACCAGAGTTACAATGAGCAGTTCTTC. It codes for CASSPQQWLAGDQSYNEQFF.

The CDR3 bases are TGTGCCAGCAGCTTATCAGTTAGCACAGATACGCAGTATTTT. It specifies CASSLSVSTDTQYF. The J gene is TRBJ2-3, the V gene TRBV7-3; no reliable D call. V was cut by 2 bases and J by 0 bases, with 6 bases left in between. CDR3 length equals 14 residues. The germline V gene encodes CDR1 SGHTA and CDR2 FQGTGA. Complete variable domain (other parts from reference TRBV7-3 and TRBJ2-3): GAGVSQTPSNKVTEKGKYVELRCDPISGHTALYWYRQSLGQGPEFLIYFQGTGAADDSGLPNDRFFAVRPEGSVSTLKIQRTERGDSAVYLCASSLSVSTDTQYFGPGTRLTVL.

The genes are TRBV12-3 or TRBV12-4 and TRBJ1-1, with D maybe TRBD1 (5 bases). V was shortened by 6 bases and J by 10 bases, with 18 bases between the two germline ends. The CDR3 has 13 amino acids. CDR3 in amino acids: CASSLDPGEGAFF. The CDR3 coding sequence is TGTGCCAGCAGCCTCGACCCGGGGGAGGGAGCTTTCTTT.

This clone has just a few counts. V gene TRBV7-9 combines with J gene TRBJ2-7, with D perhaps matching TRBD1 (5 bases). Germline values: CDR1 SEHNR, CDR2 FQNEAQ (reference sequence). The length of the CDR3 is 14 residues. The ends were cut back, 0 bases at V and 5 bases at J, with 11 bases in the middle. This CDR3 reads CASSLAGAGNEQYF. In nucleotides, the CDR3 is TGTGCCAGCAGCTTAGCAGGGGCTGGAAACGAGCAGTACTTC.

CDR3 nucleotide sequence: TGTGCCAGCACAACAGCGACAGGCATATTGCAGCCCCAGCATTTT. This sequence encodes CASTTATGILQPQHF. This rearrangement joins TRBV28 to TRBJ1-5; tentatively, D is TRBD1 (6 bases). The V and J ends lost 7 bases and 7 bases respectively, with 20 bases between them. The V gene's germline CDR1 is MDHEN and CDR2 SYDVKM. The CDR3 consists of 15 residues.

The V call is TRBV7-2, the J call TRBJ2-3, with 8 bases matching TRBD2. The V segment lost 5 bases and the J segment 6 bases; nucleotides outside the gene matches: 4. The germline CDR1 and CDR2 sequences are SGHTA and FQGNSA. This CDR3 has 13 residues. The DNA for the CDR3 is TGTGCCAGCAGCGAGCGGGGGAGGGATACGCAGTATTTT. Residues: CASSERGRDTQYF.

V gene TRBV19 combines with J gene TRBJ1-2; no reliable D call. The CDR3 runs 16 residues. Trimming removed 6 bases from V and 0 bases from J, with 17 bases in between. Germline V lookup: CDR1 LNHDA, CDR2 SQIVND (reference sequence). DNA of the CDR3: TGTGCCAGTAGAAGCCCTAAGGTCCTAGCTAACTATGGCTACACCTTC. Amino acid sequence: CASRSPKVLANYGYTF.

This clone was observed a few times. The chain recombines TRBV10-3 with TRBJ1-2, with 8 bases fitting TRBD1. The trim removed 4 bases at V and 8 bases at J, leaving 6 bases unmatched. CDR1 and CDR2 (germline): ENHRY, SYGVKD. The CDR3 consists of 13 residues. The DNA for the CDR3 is TGTGCCATCAGTGGACAGGGGCAGGGAGGCTACACCTTC. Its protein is CAISGQGQGGYTF.

Written as DNA, the CDR3 is TGTGCCATCAACGGACAGCGCAATCAGCCCCAGCATTTT. Its protein product is CAINGQRNQPQHF. V is TRBV10-3 and J is TRBJ1-5; the D gene is possibly TRBD1 (6 bases). Germline V CDR1 and CDR2: ENHRY, SYGVKD. The CDR3 runs to 13 residues. The V gene lost 7 bases and the J gene lost 2 bases, with 9 bases spanning the gap.

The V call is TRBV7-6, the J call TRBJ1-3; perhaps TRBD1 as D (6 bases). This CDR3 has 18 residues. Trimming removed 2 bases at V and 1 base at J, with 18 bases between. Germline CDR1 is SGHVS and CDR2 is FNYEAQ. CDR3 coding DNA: TGTGCCAGCAGCTTAAGAGGGGGGGGGAGCGCGTCTGGAAACACCATATATTTT. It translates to CASSLRGGGSASGNTIYF.

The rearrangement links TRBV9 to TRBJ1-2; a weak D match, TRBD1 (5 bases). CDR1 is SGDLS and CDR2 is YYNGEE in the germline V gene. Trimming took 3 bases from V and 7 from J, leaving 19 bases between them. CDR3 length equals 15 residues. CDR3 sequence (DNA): TGTGCCAGCAGCGACCCCCGGGGGTTAGAGGCTGGCTACACCTTC. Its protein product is CASSDPRGLEAGYTF.